This record covers a single T cell receptor (beta chain). The antigen is unknown. This sample stems from a study of beta chain features in type 1 diabetes. Overall study findings and caveats: In every one of the four CD4+ subsets, TCRB CDR3s were moderately but significantly shorter in Type 1 diabetes patients.

The V and J ends lost 2 bases and 0 bases respectively, with 11 bases between them. This CDR3 has 16 amino acids. CDR1 and CDR2 from the germline V gene are MNHNS and SASEGT. As every portion of the isolated RNA was reverse transcribed, the sequencing read expressed TCRB transcripts. TCRdb keeps only in-frame clones here, not all; method: immunoSEQ multiplex PCR. This sample has some 360,000 clones; over 8.5% occur once, and the top ten carry 0.45% to 0.65%. The receptor was isolated from a man aged 25 to 45 with type 1 diabetes. The V call is TRBV6-1, the J call TRBJ2-1, with D perhaps matching TRBD2 (5 bases). The sequencing input was central memory CD4+ T cells from blood. The CDR3 here is CASSEPSGSSYNEQFF. Here the CDR3 DNA reads TGTGCCAGCAGTGAACCGAGCGGCAGCTCCTACAATGAGCAGTTCTTC.